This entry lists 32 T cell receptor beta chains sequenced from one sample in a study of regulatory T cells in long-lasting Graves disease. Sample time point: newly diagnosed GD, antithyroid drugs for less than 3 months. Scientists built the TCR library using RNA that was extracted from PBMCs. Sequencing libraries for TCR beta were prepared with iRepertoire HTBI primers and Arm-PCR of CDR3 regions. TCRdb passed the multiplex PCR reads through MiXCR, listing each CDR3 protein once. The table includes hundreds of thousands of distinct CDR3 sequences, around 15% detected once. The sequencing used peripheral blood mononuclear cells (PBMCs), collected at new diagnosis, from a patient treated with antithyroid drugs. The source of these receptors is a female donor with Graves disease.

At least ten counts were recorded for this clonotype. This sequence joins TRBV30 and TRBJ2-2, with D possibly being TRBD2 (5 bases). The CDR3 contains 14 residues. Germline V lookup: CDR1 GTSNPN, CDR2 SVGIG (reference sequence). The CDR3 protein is CARRSHANTGELFF. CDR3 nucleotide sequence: TGTGCTAGGAGGTCCCACGCGAACACCGGGGAGCTGTTTTTT. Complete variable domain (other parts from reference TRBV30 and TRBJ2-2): SQTIHQWPATLVQPVGSPLSLECTVEGTSNPNLYWYRQAAGRGLQLLFYSVGIGQISSEVPQNLSASRPQDRQFILSSKKLLLSDSGFYLCARRSHANTGELFFGEGSRLTVL.

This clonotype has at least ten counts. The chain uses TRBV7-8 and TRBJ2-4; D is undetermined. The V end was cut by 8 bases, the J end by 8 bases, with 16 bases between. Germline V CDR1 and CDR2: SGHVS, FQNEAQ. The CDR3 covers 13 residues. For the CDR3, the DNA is TGTGCCAGCTCACCCGATAAACTCCACATTCAGTACTTC. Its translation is CASSPDKLHIQYF. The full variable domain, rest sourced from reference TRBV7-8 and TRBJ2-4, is GAGVSQSPRYKVAKRGQDVALRCDPISGHVSLFWYQQALGQGPEFLTYFQNEAQLDKSGLPSDRFFAERPEGSVSTLKIQRTQQEDSAVYLCASSPDKLHIQYFGAGTRLSVL.

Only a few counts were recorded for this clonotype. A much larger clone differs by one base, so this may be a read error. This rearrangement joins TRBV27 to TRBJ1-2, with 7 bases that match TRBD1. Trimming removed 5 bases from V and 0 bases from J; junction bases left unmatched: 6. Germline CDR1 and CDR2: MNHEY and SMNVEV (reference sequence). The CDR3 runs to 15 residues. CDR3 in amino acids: CASSRTGLANYGYTF. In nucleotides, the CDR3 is TGTGCCAGCAGTCGGACAGGCCTGGCTAACTATGGCTACACCTTC.

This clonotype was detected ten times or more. CDR3 in DNA: TGTGCCAGCAGCGCGCTCAGGGTTTTCACAGATACGCAGTATTTT. Translating it yields CASSALRVFTDTQYF. V and J are TRBV11-2 and TRBJ2-3; perhaps TRBD1 as D (5 bases). From germline, CDR1 is SGHAT and CDR2 FQNNGV. This CDR3 has 15 residues. With 5 bases removed from V and 2 bases from J, the gap between germline ends came to 14 bases.

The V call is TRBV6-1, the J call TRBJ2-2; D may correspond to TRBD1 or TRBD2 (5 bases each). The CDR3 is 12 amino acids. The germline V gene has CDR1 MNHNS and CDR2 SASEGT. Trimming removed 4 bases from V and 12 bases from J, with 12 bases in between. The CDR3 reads CASSVMPGQLFF. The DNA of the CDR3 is TGTGCCAGCAGTGTTATGCCGGGACAGCTGTTTTTT.

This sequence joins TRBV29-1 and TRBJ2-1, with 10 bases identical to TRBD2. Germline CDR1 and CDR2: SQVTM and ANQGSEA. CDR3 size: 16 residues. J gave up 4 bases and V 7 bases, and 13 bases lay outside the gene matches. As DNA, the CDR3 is TGCAGCGCAAGCGGAGTCCTAGCGGGAGTTTACAATGAGCAGTTCTTC. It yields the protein CSASGVLAGVYNEQFF.

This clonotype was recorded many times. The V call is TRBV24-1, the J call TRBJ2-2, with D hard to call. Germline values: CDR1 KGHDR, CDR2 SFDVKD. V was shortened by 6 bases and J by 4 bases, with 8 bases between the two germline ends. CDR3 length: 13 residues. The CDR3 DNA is TGTGCCACCAGTCAGTGGGGCACCGGGGAGCTGTTTTTT. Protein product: CATSQWGTGELFF.

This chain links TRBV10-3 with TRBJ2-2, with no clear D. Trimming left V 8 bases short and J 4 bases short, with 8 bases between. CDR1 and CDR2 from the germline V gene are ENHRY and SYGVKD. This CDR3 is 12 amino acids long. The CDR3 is CAIAEFTGELFF. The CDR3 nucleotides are TGTGCCATCGCAGAGTTCACCGGGGAGCTGTTTTTT.

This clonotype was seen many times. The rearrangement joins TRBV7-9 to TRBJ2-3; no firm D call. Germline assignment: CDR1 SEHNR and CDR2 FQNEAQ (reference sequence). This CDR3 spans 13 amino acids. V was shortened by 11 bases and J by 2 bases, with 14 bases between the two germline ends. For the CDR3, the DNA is TGTGCCGTCCTCCACCCCCTCACAGATACGCAGTATTTT. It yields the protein CAVLHPLTDTQYF.

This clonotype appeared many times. CDR3 amino acids: CASAANNEQFF. CDR3 nucleotides: TGTGCCAGCGCAGCTAACAATGAGCAGTTCTTC. The chain joins TRBV9 to TRBJ2-1; D is ambiguous. Germline V gene sequence: CDR1 SGDLS, CDR2 YYNGEE. Trimming removed 7 bases from V and 5 bases from J, with 7 bases in between. This CDR3 region has 11 residues.

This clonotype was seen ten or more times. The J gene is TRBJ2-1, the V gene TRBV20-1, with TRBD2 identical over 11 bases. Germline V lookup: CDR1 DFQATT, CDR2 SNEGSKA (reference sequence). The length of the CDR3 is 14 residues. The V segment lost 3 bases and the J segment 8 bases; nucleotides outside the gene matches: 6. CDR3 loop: CSASQLAGAHEQFF. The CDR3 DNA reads TGCAGTGCTAGTCAACTAGCGGGAGCCCATGAGCAGTTCTTC.

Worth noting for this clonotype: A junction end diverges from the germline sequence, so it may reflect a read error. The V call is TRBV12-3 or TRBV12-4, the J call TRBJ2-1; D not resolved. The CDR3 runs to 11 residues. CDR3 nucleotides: TGTGCCAGCACCAAATACAGTGAGCAGTTCTTC. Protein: CASTKYSEQFF.

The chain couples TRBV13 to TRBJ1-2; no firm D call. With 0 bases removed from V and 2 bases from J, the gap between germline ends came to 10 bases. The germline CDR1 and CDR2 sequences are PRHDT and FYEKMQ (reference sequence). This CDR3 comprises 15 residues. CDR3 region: CASSLGLTGNYGYTF. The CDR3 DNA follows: TGTGCCAGCAGCTTAGGCCTAACGGGAAACTATGGCTACACCTTC. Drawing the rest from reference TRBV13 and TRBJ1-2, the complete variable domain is AAGVIQSPRHLIKEKRETATLKCYPIPRHDTVYWYQQGPGQDPQFLISFYEKMQSDKGSIPDRFSAQQFSDYHSELNMSSLELGDSALYFCASSLGLTGNYGYTFGSGTRLTVV.

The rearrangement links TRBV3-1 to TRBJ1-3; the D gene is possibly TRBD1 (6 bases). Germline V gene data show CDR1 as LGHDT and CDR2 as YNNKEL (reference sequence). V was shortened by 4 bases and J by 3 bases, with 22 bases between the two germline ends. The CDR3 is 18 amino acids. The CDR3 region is CASSPIVWGALGGNTIYF. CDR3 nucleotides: TGTGCCAGCAGCCCCATCGTCTGGGGGGCGCTAGGTGGAAACACCATATATTTT. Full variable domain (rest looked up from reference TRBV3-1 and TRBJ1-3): DTAVSQTPKYLVTQMGNDKSIKCEQNLGHDTMYWYKQDSKKFLKIMFSYNNKELIINETVPNRFSPKSPDKAHLNLHINSLELGDSAVYFCASSPIVWGALGGNTIYFGEGSWLTVV.

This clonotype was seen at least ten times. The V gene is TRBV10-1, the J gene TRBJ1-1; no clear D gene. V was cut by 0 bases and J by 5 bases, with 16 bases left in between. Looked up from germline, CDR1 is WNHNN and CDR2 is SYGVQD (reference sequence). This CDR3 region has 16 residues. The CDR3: CASSESLSIGETEAFF. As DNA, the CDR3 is TGCGCCAGCAGTGAGTCCTTGTCTATCGGGGAGACTGAAGCTTTCTTT.

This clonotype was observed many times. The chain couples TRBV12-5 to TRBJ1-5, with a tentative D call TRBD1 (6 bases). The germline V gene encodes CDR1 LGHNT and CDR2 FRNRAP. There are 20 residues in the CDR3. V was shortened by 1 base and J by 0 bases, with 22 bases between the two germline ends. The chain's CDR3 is CASGLDNRAPLKFSNQPQHF. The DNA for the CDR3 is TGTGCTAGTGGTTTGGATAACAGGGCTCCCTTGAAATTTAGCAATCAGCCCCAGCATTTT.

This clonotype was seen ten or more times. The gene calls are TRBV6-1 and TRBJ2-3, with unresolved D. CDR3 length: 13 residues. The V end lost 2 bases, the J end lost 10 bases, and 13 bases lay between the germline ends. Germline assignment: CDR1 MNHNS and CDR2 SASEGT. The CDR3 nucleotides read TGTGCCAGCAGTGAACAACTCCTAATAGCGCAGTATTTT. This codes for CASSEQLLIAQYF.

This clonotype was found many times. CDR3 DNA: TGCGCCAGCAGCCACGCGGCGGGCGGCACCGGGGAGCTGTTTTTT. Its translation is CASSHAAGGTGELFF. The chain recombines TRBV4-1 with TRBJ2-2; D perhaps matches TRBD2 (5 bases). The CDR3 is made up of 15 amino acids. Trimming left V 3 bases short and J 4 bases short, with 12 bases between. Germline V gene data show CDR1 as MGHRA and CDR2 as YSYEKL.

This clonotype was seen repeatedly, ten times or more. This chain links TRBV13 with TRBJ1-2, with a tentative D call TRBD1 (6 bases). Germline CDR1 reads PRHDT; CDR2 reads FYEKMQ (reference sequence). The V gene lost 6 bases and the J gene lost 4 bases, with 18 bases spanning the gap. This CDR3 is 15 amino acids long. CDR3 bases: TGTGCCAGCAGTTCCGCCGACAGGATACTCTATGGCTACACCTTC. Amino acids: CASSSADRILYGYTF. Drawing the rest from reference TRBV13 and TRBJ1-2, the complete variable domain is AAGVIQSPRHLIKEKRETATLKCYPIPRHDTVYWYQQGPGQDPQFLISFYEKMQSDKGSIPDRFSAQQFSDYHSELNMSSLELGDSALYFCASSSADRILYGYTFGSGTRLTVV.

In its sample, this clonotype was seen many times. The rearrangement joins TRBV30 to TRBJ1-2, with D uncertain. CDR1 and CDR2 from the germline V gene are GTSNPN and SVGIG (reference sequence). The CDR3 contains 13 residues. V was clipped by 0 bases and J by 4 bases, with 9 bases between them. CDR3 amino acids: CAWSVGDSYGYTF. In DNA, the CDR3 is TGTGCCTGGAGTGTTGGTGATTCCTATGGCTACACCTTC.

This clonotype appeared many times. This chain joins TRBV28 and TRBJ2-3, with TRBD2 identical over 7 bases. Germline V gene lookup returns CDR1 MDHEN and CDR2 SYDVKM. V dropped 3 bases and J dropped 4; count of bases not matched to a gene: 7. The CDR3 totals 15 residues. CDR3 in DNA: TGTGCCAGCAGTTTCCCGGGAGGACGCGCAGATACGCAGTATTTT. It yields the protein CASSFPGGRADTQYF. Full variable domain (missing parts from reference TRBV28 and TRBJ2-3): DVKVTQSSRYLVKRTGEKVFLECVQDMDHENMFWYRQDPGLGLRLIYFSYDVKMKEKGDIPEGYSVSREKKERFSLILESASTNQTSMYLCASSFPGGRADTQYFGPGTRLTVL.

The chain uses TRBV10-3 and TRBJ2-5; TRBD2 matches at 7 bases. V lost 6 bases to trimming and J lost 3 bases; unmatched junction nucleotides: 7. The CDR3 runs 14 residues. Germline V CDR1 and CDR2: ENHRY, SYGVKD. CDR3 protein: CAIRGTITEETQYF. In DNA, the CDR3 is TGTGCCATCAGAGGGACTATCACGGAAGAGACCCAGTACTTC.

The CDR3, as DNA: TGTGCCAGCAGCCAAGGGGTCGGAGGGGATCAGCCCCAGCATTTT. This sequence encodes CASSQGVGGDQPQHF. The V call is TRBV3-1, the J call TRBJ1-5; the D gene is possibly TRBD1 (5 bases). The germline V gene has CDR1 LGHDT and CDR2 YNNKEL (reference sequence). The V gene lost 1 base and the J gene lost 5 bases, with 12 bases spanning the gap. The CDR3 runs 15 residues.

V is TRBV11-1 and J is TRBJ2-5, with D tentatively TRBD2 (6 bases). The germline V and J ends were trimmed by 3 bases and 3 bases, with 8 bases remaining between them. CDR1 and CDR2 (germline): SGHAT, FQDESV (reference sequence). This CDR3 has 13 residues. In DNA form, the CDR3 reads TGTGCCAGCAGCTTCCCGGGAGAAGAGACCCAGTACTTC. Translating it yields CASSFPGEETQYF. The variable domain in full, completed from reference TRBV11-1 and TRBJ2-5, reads EAEVAQSPRYKITEKSQAVAFWCDPISGHATLYWYRQILGQGPELLVQFQDESVVDDSQLPKDRFSAERLKGVDSTLKIQPAELGDSAMYLCASSFPGEETQYFGPGTRLLVL.

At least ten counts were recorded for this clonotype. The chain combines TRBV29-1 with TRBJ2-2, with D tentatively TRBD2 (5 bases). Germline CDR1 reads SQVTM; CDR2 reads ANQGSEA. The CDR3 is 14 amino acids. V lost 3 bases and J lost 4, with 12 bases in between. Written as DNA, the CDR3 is TGCAGCGTTGATACGGGGTTAGGCACCGGGGAGCTGTTTTTT. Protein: CSVDTGLGTGELFF.

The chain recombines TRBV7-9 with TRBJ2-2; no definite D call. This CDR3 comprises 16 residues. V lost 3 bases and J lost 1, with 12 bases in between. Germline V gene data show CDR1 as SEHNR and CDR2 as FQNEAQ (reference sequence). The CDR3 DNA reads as TGTGCCAGCAGCTTTTACCGAAATATGAACACCGGGGAGCTGTTTTTT. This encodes CASSFYRNMNTGELFF.

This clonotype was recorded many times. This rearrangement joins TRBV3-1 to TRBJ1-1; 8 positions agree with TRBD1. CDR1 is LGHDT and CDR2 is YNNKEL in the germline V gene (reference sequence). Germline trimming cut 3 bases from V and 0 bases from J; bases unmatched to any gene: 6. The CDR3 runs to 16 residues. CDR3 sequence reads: CASSHDRGGMNTEAFF. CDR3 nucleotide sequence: TGTGCCAGCAGCCATGACAGGGGCGGGATGAACACTGAAGCTTTCTTT.

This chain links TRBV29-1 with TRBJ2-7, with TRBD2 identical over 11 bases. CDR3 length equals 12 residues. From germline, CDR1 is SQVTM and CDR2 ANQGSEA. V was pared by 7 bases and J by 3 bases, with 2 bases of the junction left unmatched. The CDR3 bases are TGCAGCGCCGGACTAGCGGGCTACGAGCAGTACTTC. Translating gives CSAGLAGYEQYF.

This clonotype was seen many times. The CDR3 DNA reads TGTGCCAGCAGGGGTACAGGGCGGTCGAACACCGGGGAGCTGTTTTTT. Its protein product is CASRGTGRSNTGELFF. The chain uses TRBV27 and TRBJ2-2; weak D call: TRBD1 (6 bases). The V gene's germline CDR1 is MNHEY and CDR2 SMNVEV (reference sequence). CDR3 length: 16 residues. Trimming pared 6 bases from V and 0 bases from J, leaving 14 bases between.

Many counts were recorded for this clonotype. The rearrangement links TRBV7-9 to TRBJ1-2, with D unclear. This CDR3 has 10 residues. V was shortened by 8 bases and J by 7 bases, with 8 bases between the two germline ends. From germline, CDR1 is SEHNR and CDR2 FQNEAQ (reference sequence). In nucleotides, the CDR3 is TGTGCCAGCGGGAAGTCTGGCTACACCTTC. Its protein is CASGKSGYTF.

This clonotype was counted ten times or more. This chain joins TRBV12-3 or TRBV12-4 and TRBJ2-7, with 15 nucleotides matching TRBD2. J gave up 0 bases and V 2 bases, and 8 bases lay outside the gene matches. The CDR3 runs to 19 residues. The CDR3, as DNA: TGTGCCAGCAGTTTAAGGCCGGGGACTAGCGGGGGGATCTCCTACGAGCAGTACTTC. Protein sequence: CASSLRPGTSGGISYEQYF.

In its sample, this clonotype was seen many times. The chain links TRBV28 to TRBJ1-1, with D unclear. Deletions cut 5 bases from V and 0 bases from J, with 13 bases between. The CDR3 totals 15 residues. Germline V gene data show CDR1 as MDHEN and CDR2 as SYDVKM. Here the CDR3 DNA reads TGTGCCAGCAGTCTTTCCGGACCTCTGAACACTGAAGCTTTCTTT. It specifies CASSLSGPLNTEAFF.